The TCR beta chain described here comes from a study of vaccination and CD4 T cells after COVID-19. General study findings and limits: The study found median SARS-CoV-2-reactive clonotypes rising from about 20 to 38, not significantly.

This CDR3 has 11 residues. V was clipped by 3 bases and J by 8 bases, with 7 bases between them. Indicated treatment: roughly 11-day PBMC culture with coronavirus spike peptide pools or control peptides (ViraFEST assay). Harvesting of the unexposed donor's CD4+ T cells predated the COVID-19 pandemic (2011-2018). Sequenced with the Oncomine TCR Beta short-read assay was DNA taken from cultured CD4+ T cells. TCRdb independently ran MiXCR on the PCR reads; one entry per CDR3 protein. The sample includes just over 7,000 distinct CDR3 sequences, 43% of them seen just once. A note on this clonotype: Its antigen remains unknown.

The TCR sequence derives from a human donor in good health. The sequencing input was CD4+ T cells from blood, cultured in vitro. V is TRBV12-3 or TRBV12-4 and J is TRBJ1-2; TRBD1 is a possible D gene (5 bases). CDR3 loop: CASSFGGGYTF. CDR3 nucleotide sequence: TGTGCCAGCAGTTTTGGGGGGGGCTACACCTTC.